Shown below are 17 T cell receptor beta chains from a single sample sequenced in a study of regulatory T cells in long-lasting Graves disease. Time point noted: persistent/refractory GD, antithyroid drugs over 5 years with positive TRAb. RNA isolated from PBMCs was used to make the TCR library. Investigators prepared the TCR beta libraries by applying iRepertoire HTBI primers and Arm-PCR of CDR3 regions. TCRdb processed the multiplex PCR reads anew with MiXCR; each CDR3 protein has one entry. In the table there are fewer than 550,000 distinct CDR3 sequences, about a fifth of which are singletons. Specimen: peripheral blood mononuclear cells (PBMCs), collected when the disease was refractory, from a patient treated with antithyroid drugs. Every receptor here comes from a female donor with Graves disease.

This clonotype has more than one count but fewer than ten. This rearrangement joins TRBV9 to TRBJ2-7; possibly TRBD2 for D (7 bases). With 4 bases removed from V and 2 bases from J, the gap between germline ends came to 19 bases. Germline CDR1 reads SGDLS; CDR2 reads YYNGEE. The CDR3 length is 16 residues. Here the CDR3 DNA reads TGTGCCAGCAGCCCTCGGGGGGCGGAGGCGACCTACGAGCAGTACTTC. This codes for CASSPRGAEATYEQYF.

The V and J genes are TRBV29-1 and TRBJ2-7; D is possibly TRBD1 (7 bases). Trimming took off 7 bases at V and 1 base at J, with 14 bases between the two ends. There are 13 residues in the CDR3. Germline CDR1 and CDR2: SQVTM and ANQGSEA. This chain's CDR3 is CSAGDRNSYEQYF. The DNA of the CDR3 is TGCAGCGCGGGGGACAGAAATTCCTACGAGCAGTACTTC.

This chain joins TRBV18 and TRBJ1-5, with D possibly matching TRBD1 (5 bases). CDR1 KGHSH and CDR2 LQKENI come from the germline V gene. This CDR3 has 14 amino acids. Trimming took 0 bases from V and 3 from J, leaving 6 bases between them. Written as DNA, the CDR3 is TGTGCCAGCTCACCACCGGGGGACAATCAGCCCCAGCATTTT. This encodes CASSPPGDNQPQHF.

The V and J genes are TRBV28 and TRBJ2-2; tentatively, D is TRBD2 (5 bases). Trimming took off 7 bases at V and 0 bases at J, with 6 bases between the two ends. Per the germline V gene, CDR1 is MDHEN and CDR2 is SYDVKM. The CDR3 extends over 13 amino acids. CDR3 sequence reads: CASMGANTGELFF. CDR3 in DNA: TGTGCCAGCATGGGAGCGAACACCGGGGAGCTGTTTTTT.

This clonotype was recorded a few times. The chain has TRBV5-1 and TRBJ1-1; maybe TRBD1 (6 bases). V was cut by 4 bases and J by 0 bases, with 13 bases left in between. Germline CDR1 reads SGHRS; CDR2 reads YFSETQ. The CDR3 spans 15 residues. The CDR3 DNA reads TGCGCCAGCAGCCCAGGACAGACTTTGAACACTGAAGCTTTCTTT. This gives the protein CASSPGQTLNTEAFF.

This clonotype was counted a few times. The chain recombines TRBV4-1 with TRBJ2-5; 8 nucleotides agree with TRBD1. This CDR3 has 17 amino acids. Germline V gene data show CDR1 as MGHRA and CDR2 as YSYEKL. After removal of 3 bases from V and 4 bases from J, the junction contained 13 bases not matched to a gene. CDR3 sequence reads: CASSQPIQGALGETQYF. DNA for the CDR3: TGCGCCAGCAGCCAGCCTATCCAGGGGGCGTTAGGAGAGACCCAGTACTTC.

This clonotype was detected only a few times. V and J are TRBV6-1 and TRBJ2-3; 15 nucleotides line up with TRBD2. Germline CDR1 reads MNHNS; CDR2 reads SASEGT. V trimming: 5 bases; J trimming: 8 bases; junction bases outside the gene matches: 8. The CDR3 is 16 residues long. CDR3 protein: CASSPGLAGGGGTQYF. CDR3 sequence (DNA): TGTGCCAGCAGTCCAGGACTAGCGGGAGGGGGGGGTACGCAGTATTTT.

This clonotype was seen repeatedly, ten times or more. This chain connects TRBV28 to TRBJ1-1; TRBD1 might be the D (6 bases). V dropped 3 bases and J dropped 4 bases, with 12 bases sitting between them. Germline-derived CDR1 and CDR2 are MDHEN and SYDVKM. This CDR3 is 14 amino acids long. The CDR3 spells CASSFRGRLTEAFF. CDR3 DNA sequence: TGTGCCAGCAGTTTTCGGGGGCGGCTCACTGAAGCTTTCTTT.

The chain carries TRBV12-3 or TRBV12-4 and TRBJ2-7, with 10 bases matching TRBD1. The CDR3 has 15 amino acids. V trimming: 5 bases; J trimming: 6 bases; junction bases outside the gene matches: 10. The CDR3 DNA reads TGTGCCAGCAGTCCCCCCGGGACAGGGGTGATCGAGCAGTACTTC. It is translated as CASSPPGTGVIEQYF.

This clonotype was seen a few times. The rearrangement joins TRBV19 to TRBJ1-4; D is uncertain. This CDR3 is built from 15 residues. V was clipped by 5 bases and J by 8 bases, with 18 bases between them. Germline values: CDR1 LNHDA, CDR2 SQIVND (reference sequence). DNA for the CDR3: TGTGCCAGTAGTTCGTGGGCGAAGAAAAAGGAAAAACTGTTTTTT. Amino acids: CASSSWAKKKEKLFF.

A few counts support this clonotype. This CDR3 is CAISGRVGGTDTQYF. CDR3 bases: TGTGCCATCAGCGGAAGGGTGGGCGGTACAGATACGCAGTATTTT. The rearrangement uses TRBV10-3 and TRBJ2-3; no clear D. Deletions cut 6 bases from V and 3 bases from J, with 16 bases between. CDR3 length: 15 residues. CDR1 is ENHRY, CDR2 SYGVKD, per germline.

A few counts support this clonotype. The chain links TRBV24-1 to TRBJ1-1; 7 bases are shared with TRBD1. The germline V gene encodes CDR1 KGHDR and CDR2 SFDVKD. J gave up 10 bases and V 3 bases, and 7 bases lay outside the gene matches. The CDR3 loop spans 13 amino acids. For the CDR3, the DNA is TGTGCCACCAGTGATACAGGGGTAAGGGGAGCTTTCTTT. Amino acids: CATSDTGVRGAFF.

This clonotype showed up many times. In DNA form, the CDR3 reads TGTGCCACCAGTGATTGGACAGGGAAGGAAGCTTTCTTT. Translation gives CATSDWTGKEAFF. The gene calls are TRBV24-1 and TRBJ1-1; 8 nucleotides align to TRBD1. V trimming: 2 bases; J trimming: 8 bases; junction bases outside the gene matches: 3. Germline CDR1 and CDR2: KGHDR and SFDVKD. This CDR3 spans 13 amino acids.

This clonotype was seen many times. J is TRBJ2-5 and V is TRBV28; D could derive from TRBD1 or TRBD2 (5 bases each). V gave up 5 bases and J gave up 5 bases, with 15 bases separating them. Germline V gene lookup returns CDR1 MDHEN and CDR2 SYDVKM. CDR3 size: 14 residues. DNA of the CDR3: TGTGCCAGCAGTCCGCATGGGGGAGAGGAGACCCAGTACTTC. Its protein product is CASSPHGGEETQYF.

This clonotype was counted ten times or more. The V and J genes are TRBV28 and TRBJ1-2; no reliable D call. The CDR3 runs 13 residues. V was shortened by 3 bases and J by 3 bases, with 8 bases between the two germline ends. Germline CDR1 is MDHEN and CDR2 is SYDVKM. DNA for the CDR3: TGTGCCAGCAGTTTGAACAGCCACTATGGCTACACCTTC. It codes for CASSLNSHYGYTF.

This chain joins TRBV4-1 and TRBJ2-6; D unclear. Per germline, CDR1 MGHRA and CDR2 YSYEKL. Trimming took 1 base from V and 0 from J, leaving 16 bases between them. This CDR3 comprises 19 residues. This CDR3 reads CASSQVAGPYRSGANVLTF. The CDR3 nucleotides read TGCGCCAGCAGCCAAGTTGCAGGCCCGTACCGCTCTGGGGCCAACGTCCTGACTTTC.

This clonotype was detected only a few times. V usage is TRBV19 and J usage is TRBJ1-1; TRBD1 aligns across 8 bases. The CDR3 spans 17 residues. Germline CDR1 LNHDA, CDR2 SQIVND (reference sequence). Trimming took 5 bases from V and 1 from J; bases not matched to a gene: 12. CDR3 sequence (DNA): TGTGCCAGTAGTCCCCGAGACAGGGGCCTTCGGAACACTGAAGCTTTCTTT. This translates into CASSPRDRGLRNTEAFF. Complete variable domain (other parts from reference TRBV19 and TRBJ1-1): DGGITQSPKYLFRKEGQNVTLSCEQNLNHDAMYWYRQDPGQGLRLIYYSQIVNDFQKGDIAEGYSVSREKKESFPLTVTSAQKNPTAFYLCASSPRDRGLRNTEAFFGQGTRLTVV.